The T cell receptor beta chain under discussion was sequenced for a study of patients and donors after allogeneic stem cell transplantation. This CDR3 has 16 amino acids. Germline CDR1 and CDR2: LGHDT and YNNKEL (reference sequence). V was pared by 4 bases and J by 6 bases, with 12 bases of the junction left unmatched. This clonotype was detected only a few times. MiXCR, applied by TCRdb to the RT-PCR reads, yields one record per CDR3 protein. The repertoire holds roughly 960,000 distinct CDR3 sequences, with roughly 18% as singletons. Input material: blood, either unsorted or a sorted T cell fraction (not recorded which). The TCR originated in a human donor who was either an allogeneic HSCT recipient or a stem cell or donor lymphocyte infusion donor (not recorded which). It is not recorded whose cells these are; they may come from a transplant donor. The V gene is TRBV3-1, the J gene TRBJ2-7; 10 nucleotides agree with TRBD2. The CDR3 sequence is CASSPSSGRPPGEQYF. The CDR3, as DNA: TGTGCCAGCAGCCCCAGTAGCGGGAGGCCGCCGGGCGAGCAGTACTTC.